In its sample, the clone carrying this T cell receptor beta chain was seen a few times. The data originate from a study of regulatory T cells in long-lasting Graves disease. The sample's time point: newly diagnosed GD, antithyroid drugs for less than 3 months. Isolated PBMC RNA provided the starting material for the TCR library. Germline trimming cut 1 base from V and 7 bases from J; bases unmatched to any gene: 16. Per germline, CDR1 MDHEN and CDR2 SYDVKM. This CDR3 region has 18 residues. Combining iRepertoire HTBI primers with Arm-PCR of CDR3 regions, the authors built TCR beta libraries. TCRdb reprocessed the multiplex PCR reads with MiXCR, giving one entry per CDR3 protein. The sample records about 440,000 distinct CDR3 sequences, about 15% being singletons. This sample was shared with a second study, whose subject was T cells in Graves' hyperthyroidism and ophthalmopathy. Per that study: Together with thyroid ultrasound, orbital computed tomography, serum thyroxine and TRAb, clinical symptoms were used for diagnoses.

The starting material was peripheral blood mononuclear cells (PBMCs), obtained at new diagnosis, from a patient treated with antithyroid drugs. The receptor comes from a woman in her 30s with Graves disease. The rearrangement uses TRBV28 and TRBJ1-2, with 9 bases lining up with TRBD1. CDR3 bases: TGTGCCAGCAGTTTATTGAAGTATGGACAGGGGAAGTTCAGTGGCTACACCTTC. Its translation is CASSLLKYGQGKFSGYTF.